One and the same sample provided the 13 T cell receptor beta chains below, sequenced in a study of cytomegalovirus exposure and HLA in healthy donors. The PCR used 60 Vbeta and 13 Jbeta primers. The assay was immunoSEQ multiplex PCR, and TCRdb's table has in-frame clones only and misses some. The repertoire consists of nearly 200,000 clones, with approximately 87% occurring once and the leading ten covering around 1.4%. Sample: PBMCs. The receptors were gathered from a young man in good health and CMV-seronegative.

The rearrangement links TRBV27 to TRBJ2-2, with a weak D call TRBD2 (6 bases). Trimming shortened V by 2 bases and J by 5 bases, and 15 bases separated the two germline ends. The germline gives CDR1 MNHEY, CDR2 SMNVEV (reference sequence). The CDR3 totals 16 residues. CDR3 bases: TGTGCCAGCAGTTTAGTCCGCGGGGCAACGACCGGGGAGCTGTTTTTT. As protein: CASSLVRGATTGELFF.

The genes are TRBV28 and TRBJ1-2, with 9 bases aligning to TRBD1. Germline loops: CDR1 MDHEN, CDR2 SYDVKM. Germline trimming cut 4 bases from V and 6 bases from J; bases unmatched to any gene: 9. This CDR3 has 15 amino acids. CDR3 in DNA: TGTGCCAGCAGTTCCACCGGGACAGGGACGGATGGCTACACCTTC. As protein: CASSSTGTGTDGYTF.

V gene TRBV30 combines with J gene TRBJ1-5; D remains unclear. CDR3 length: 15 residues. Trimming shortened V by 1 base and J by 0 bases, and 10 bases separated the two germline ends. Germline assignment: CDR1 GTSNPN and CDR2 SVGIG (reference sequence). CDR3 bases: TGTGCCTGGAGTGACCTGGGGAGTAGCAATCAGCCCCAGCATTTT. Translating it yields CAWSDLGSSNQPQHF.

The genes are TRBV6-6 and TRBJ2-3, with TRBD2 matching over 9 bases. This CDR3 comprises 16 residues. J lost 4 bases, V lost 6 bases, and 11 bases had no gene match. The germline V gene encodes CDR1 MNHNY and CDR2 SVGAGI (reference sequence). The CDR3 region is CASSTLGGRASDTQYF. DNA for the CDR3: TGTGCCAGCAGCACCCTGGGCGGGAGGGCCTCAGATACGCAGTATTTT.

The chain carries TRBV28 and TRBJ2-1, with a possible D match to TRBD2 (5 bases). Trimming removed 6 bases from V and 9 bases from J, with 12 bases in between. This CDR3 contains 12 residues. Germline V lookup: CDR1 MDHEN, CDR2 SYDVKM. CDR3 coding DNA: TGTGCCAGCAGGCTCACTGGGAGTGAGCAGTTCTTC. This translates into CASRLTGSEQFF.

The chain couples TRBV6-5 to TRBJ1-2; D not resolved. V was pared by 5 bases and J by 8 bases, with 18 bases between. The germline V gene has CDR1 MNHEY and CDR2 SVGAGI. The CDR3 consists of 14 residues. The CDR3 coding sequence is TGTGCCAGCAGTGACACCCAATCCGGCTGGGGCTACACCTTC. Translation gives CASSDTQSGWGYTF.

The chain joins TRBV6-5 to TRBJ1-2; 7 bases are shared with TRBD1. The CDR3 contains 14 residues. The J segment lost 8 bases and the V segment lost 0 bases, leaving 6 bases of the junction unmatched. The germline V gene has CDR1 MNHEY and CDR2 SVGAGI. The CDR3 sequence: CASSYSDRAAGYTF. CDR3 nucleotide sequence: TGTGCCAGCAGTTACTCCGACAGGGCCGCGGGCTACACCTTC.

The chain carries TRBV5-6 and TRBJ2-7, with 9 nucleotides matching TRBD1. V shed 3 bases and J 1 base; nucleotides not matched to a gene: 5. CDR1 and CDR2 (germline): SGHDT, YYEEEE. The CDR3 is 15 amino acids. For the CDR3, the DNA is TGTGCCAGCAGCTCACGACAGGGGGTTTCCTACGAGCAGTACTTC. Protein sequence: CASSSRQGVSYEQYF.

This clone was picked up a small number of times. The V and J genes are TRBV10-1 and TRBJ2-3; D gene uncertain. The CDR3 length is 12 residues. V lost 6 bases, J lost 0 bases, and 4 bases lay in between. Germline V gene sequence: CDR1 WNHNN, CDR2 SYGVQD (reference sequence). The CDR3 nucleotides are TGCGCCAGCAGCAGGAGCACAGATACGCAGTATTTT. Its protein is CASSRSTDTQYF.

This chain connects TRBV6-6 to TRBJ2-7; the match to TRBD2 covers 11 bases. This CDR3 spans 16 amino acids. CDR1 is MNHNY, CDR2 SVGAGI, per germline (reference sequence). V lost 4 bases and J lost 3; bases outside the gene matches: 8. The CDR3 reads CASSSGTSGLHYEQYF. The CDR3, as DNA: TGTGCCAGCAGTTCAGGGACTAGCGGACTTCACTACGAGCAGTACTTC.

The genes are TRBV5-6 and TRBJ1-4; TRBD1 agrees at 8 bases. V gave up 3 bases and J gave up 2 bases; unmatched junction bases: 6. The CDR3 totals 16 residues. CDR1 and CDR2 from the germline V gene are SGHDT and YYEEEE. The CDR3 DNA reads as TGTGCCAGCAGCTATAGGACAGGGCTTACTAATGAAAAACTGTTTTTT. Translated: CASSYRTGLTNEKLFF.

This sequence joins TRBV6-5 and TRBJ1-5; D gene unclear. Trimming took 7 bases from V and 1 from J, leaving 14 bases between them. The CDR3 contains 15 residues. From germline, CDR1 is MNHEY and CDR2 SVGAGI. The CDR3: CASKPVTGSNQPQHF. CDR3 nucleotides: TGTGCCAGCAAACCGGTTACGGGGAGCAATCAGCCCCAGCATTTT.

The V gene is TRBV7-2, the J gene TRBJ1-1, with D possibly TRBD1 on 6 matching bases. This CDR3 has 16 residues. Trimming removed 5 bases at V and 3 bases at J, with 19 bases between. CDR1 and CDR2 (germline): SGHTA, FQGNSA. The CDR3 DNA reads as TGTGCCAGCAGCCACCGGGACACCGGTAGCGACACTGAAGCTTTCTTT. Protein: CASSHRDTGSDTEAFF.